This TCR beta chain is from a study of early T cells in non-severe SARS-CoV-2 infection (dated by TCRdb to the early 2020s). Broadly, across the study: Bulk RNA from unsorted whole blood was used for TCR sequencing, so alpha and beta chains could not be paired.

Preparation of the library involved 5' RACE. Sequenced on a NextSeq 500. The TCR library protocol attached unique molecular identifiers to individual cDNA molecules to correct for sequencing error and PCR bias. Sequencing covered both TCR alpha and beta chains, and within each sample the abundances of alpha and beta sequences were tightly co-correlated. From the authors' description of their analysis: Decombinator V4 was used to perform V gene, J gene and CDR3 annotation of TCR sequences. Expanded TCRs were defined as changing significantly between any two time points under a Poisson model with p below 0.0001. TCR abundances were normalised to the total number of TCRs sequenced per sample and were expressed as counts per million. MAIT TCRs were defined by TRAV1-2 paired with TRAJ12, TRAJ20 or TRAJ33, and iNKT TCRs by TRAV10 paired with TRAJ18. VDJdb, accessed 1 November 2021, was searched for CMV, EBV and SARS-CoV-2 annotated TCRs, excluding TCRs annotated for multiple antigens. The public reads were run again by TCRdb, first through fastp at Q25 and then through MiXCR, and only productive beta chains were kept. Each entry merges the rows of one CDR3 protein and shows their most common DNA and genes. These V and J calls are TCRdb output, not the study's own analysis. Across this sample there are fewer than 80,000 distinct CDR3 sequences, with 12% seen only once. The ten biggest clones cover roughly 1.1% of the sample.

According to the germline V gene (reference sequence), CDR1 reads DFQATT and CDR2 reads SNEGSKA. V loses 2 bases at its end and J loses 4 bases; junction bases beyond the gene matches: 4. From the cysteine up to the phenylalanine, the CDR3 has a length of 14 residues. Solely the CDR3 DNA is kept, with 42 bases framed from the first base. Overall study outcomes, separate from this receptor: VDJdb matching was skewed toward anti-spike CD8 responses, so virus-specific expansions were likely underestimated and private and CD4 specificities were missed.

This was a case-control study nested in a cohort of healthcare workers in London, UK, who had nasopharyngeal swab PCR tests and blood samples taken every week. Healthcare workers were recruited between 23 and 31 March 2020, during the week of the UK lockdown, and were followed weekly for up to about 15 weeks. A word on this clonotype: Its antigen specificity is not known. Per-base qualities were not stored, and no clone one base away is much larger.

The rearrangement joined TRBV20-1 to TRBJ2-3; 9 middle bases align to TRBD2. Specimen: whole blood, collected at baseline. The receptor's source is an adult who was a healthcare worker with PCR-confirmed SARS-CoV-2 infection or an uninfected control (not recorded which). The donor label of this sample is uncertain. The DNA sequence follows: TGCAGTGCTAGACGAGCGGGGGGCCCAGATACGCAGTATTTT. It codes for CSARRAGGPDTQYF.